This entry features one T cell receptor beta chain sequence. The sample comes from a study of T cell changes during pregnancy in multiple sclerosis. The assay was immunoSEQ multiplex PCR, and TCRdb's table has in-frame clones only and misses some. This sample yields 65,000 to 75,000 clones, of which about nine tenths are seen a single time; more than 1.4% belongs to the top ten. Sample: peripheral blood, taken in the second trimester of pregnancy. The receptor was isolated from a female donor with multiple sclerosis, enrolled in a pregnancy study.

The CDR3 region is CASSQEGSGTYNEQFF. In DNA, the CDR3 is TGTGCCAGCAGCCAAGAAGGTAGCGGGACCTACAATGAGCAGTTCTTC. The gene calls are TRBV4-2 and TRBJ2-1; the match to TRBD2 covers 8 bases. The CDR3 contains 16 residues. The junction had 3 bases not matched to a gene; V was cut back by 0 bases and J by 2 bases. CDR1 and CDR2 (germline): LGHNA, YNFKEQ.